These 12 T cell receptor beta chains were all obtained from the same sample, sequenced in a study of technical replicates of blood from a few donors. The repertoire was sequenced with immunoSEQ multiplex PCR; TCRdb's copy has only in-frame clones and lacks some. The repertoire holds about 90,000 clones, with roughly 93% as singletons. Material: T cells isolated from PBMCs. The receptors originated from a human donor in good health.

This rearrangement joins TRBV19 to TRBJ2-7, with 8 bases identical to TRBD2. The CDR3 has 18 residues. V trimming: 7 bases; J trimming: 1 base; junction bases outside the gene matches: 18. Germline loops: CDR1 LNHDA, CDR2 SQIVND (reference sequence). The CDR3 is CASIPGLGRGPGSYEQYF. The CDR3, as DNA: TGTGCCAGTATCCCGGGACTAGGCCGGGGGCCTGGGTCCTACGAGCAGTACTTC.

This clone is a singleton in its sample. The CDR3 loop is CSAPDSHEQFF. CDR3 nucleotides: TGCAGTGCCCCGGACAGCCATGAGCAGTTCTTC. The chain recombines TRBV20-1 with TRBJ2-1; D perhaps matches TRBD1 (6 bases). Germline CDR1 DFQATT, CDR2 SNEGSKA (reference sequence). CDR3 length: 11 amino acids. The V end was cut by 6 bases, the J end by 8 bases, with 11 bases between.

The chain combines TRBV5-4 with TRBJ2-3; 8 bases match TRBD2. The CDR3 extends over 15 amino acids. Germline V gene lookup returns CDR1 SGHNT and CDR2 YYREEE (reference sequence). Losses at the gene ends were 9 bases for V and 6 bases for J; bases not matched to a gene: 15. CDR3 nucleotides: TGTGCCACCAATCCGCGGGGGGAACTTCACGATACGCAGTATTTT. This codes for CATNPRGELHDTQYF.

The CDR3 nucleotides read TGCGCCAGCAGCCAAGAGGCCGCACAGGGTTTTAGGGAGCTGTTTTTT. It translates to CASSQEAAQGFRELFF. The J gene is TRBJ2-2, the V gene TRBV4-1, with D tentatively TRBD1 (6 bases). CDR3 size: 16 residues. Trimming took 0 bases from V and 9 from J, leaving 17 bases between them. The V gene's germline CDR1 is MGHRA and CDR2 YSYEKL.

The J gene is TRBJ1-6, the V gene TRBV18, with D perhaps matching TRBD1 (5 bases). The CDR3 consists of 16 residues. Trimming took 0 bases from V and 5 from J, leaving 11 bases between them. Germline CDR1 and CDR2: KGHSH and LQKENI. The CDR3 reads CASSPPGAGNNSPLHF. CDR3 coding DNA: TGTGCCAGCTCACCACCTGGGGCAGGCAATAATTCACCCCTCCACTTT.

CDR3 amino acids: CASSYSRTFSYEQYF. The CDR3, as DNA: TGTGCCAGCAGTTACTCACGGACATTCTCCTACGAGCAGTACTTC. The rearrangement uses TRBV6-5 and TRBJ2-7; tentatively, D is TRBD1 (5 bases). Germline V gene data show CDR1 as MNHEY and CDR2 as SVGAGI. The CDR3 loop spans 15 amino acids. V was cut by 0 bases and J by 0 bases, with 9 bases left in between.

The V call is TRBV7-9, the J call TRBJ2-2; the match to TRBD2 covers 11 bases. This CDR3 comprises 17 residues. The J segment lost 6 bases and the V segment lost 3 bases, leaving 9 bases of the junction unmatched. Germline V gene sequence: CDR1 SEHNR, CDR2 FQNEAQ (reference sequence). The chain's CDR3 is CASSFKGLAANAGELFF. Written as DNA, the CDR3 is TGTGCCAGCAGCTTTAAGGGACTAGCGGCCAACGCCGGGGAGCTGTTTTTT.

The chain carries TRBV7-9 and TRBJ2-5; tentatively, D is TRBD2 (6 bases). Trimming took off 5 bases at V and 4 bases at J, with 11 bases between the two ends. This CDR3 has 13 residues. Germline V gene sequence: CDR1 SEHNR, CDR2 FQNEAQ (reference sequence). CDR3 amino acids: CASSLGGPETQYF. CDR3 bases: TGTGCCAGCAGCCTCGGAGGGCCAGAGACCCAGTACTTC.

The CDR3 sequence: CAWSLQGGFEGYTF. CDR3 sequence (DNA): TGTGCCTGGAGTTTACAGGGAGGGTTTGAGGGCTACACCTTC. The V call is TRBV30, the J call TRBJ1-2; TRBD1 is a possible D gene (6 bases). The CDR3 totals 14 residues. Germline loops: CDR1 GTSNPN, CDR2 SVGIG (reference sequence). Between the trimmed V and J ends, which lost 2 bases and 8 bases, there was a span of 18 bases.

This clone came up once. The chain recombines TRBV9 with TRBJ2-1, with 12 bases that match TRBD2. The CDR3 runs to 15 residues. Trimming at V came to 3 bases and at J to 8 bases, leaving 6 bases not matched to a gene. Germline-derived CDR1 and CDR2 are SGDLS and YYNGEE. This chain's CDR3 is CASSDSSGRAHEQFF. The DNA for the CDR3 is TGTGCCAGCAGCGACTCTAGCGGGAGGGCACATGAGCAGTTCTTC.

The chain is built from TRBV7-9 and TRBJ2-1; D possibly corresponds to TRBD1 (5 bases). The length of the CDR3 is 16 residues. Germline CDR1 reads SEHNR; CDR2 reads FQNEAQ (reference sequence). Deletions cut 4 bases from V and 0 bases from J, with 13 bases between. CDR3 protein: CASSSTTESSYNEQFF. The CDR3 bases are TGTGCCAGCAGCTCGACGACAGAGAGCTCCTACAATGAGCAGTTCTTC. Drawing the rest from reference TRBV7-9 and TRBJ2-1, the complete variable domain is DTGVSQNPRHKITKRGQNVTFRCDPISEHNRLYWYRQTLGQGPEFLTYFQNEAQLEKSRLLSDRFSAERPKGSFSTLEIQRTEQGDSAMYLCASSSTTESSYNEQFFGPGTRLTVL.

V gene TRBV19 combines with J gene TRBJ2-7, with D unclear. The ends were cut back, 4 bases at V and 4 bases at J, with 5 bases in the middle. This CDR3 is built from 11 residues. Germline assignment: CDR1 LNHDA and CDR2 SQIVND (reference sequence). The CDR3 protein is CASSSGYEQYF. The DNA of the CDR3 is TGTGCCAGTAGTAGCGGATACGAGCAGTACTTC.